The entry that follows covers one TCR beta chain sequence. The sample comes from a study of shared clonotypes between healthy human individuals. Study summary: There were three CD4 naive, three CD4 memory, two CD8 naive and one CD8 memory plates per donor.

V dropped 3 bases and J dropped 7 bases, with 12 bases sitting between them. The length of the CDR3 is 13 residues. Germline V gives CDR1 SGHTA, CDR2 FQGTGA. CD45RO-negative CD8 cells positively selected for CCR7 made up the naive population, which excluded terminally differentiated effector memory CD45RA+ cells. Only in-frame clones appear in the TCRdb table, and some are missing; sequencing was by immunoSEQ multiplex PCR. The profile shows some 2.1 million clones, about 95% of them singletons. This chain uses TRBV7-3 with TRBJ2-5; possible D gene TRBD2, 6 bases. Sequencing was done on a sample of naive CD8+ T cells sorted from blood. The sequence was collected from a man aged 18 to 29 in good health. CDR3 loop: CASSLGLHGTQYF. Written as DNA, the CDR3 is TGTGCCAGCAGCTTGGGACTTCATGGGACCCAGTACTTC.